The 32 T cell receptor beta chains reported below all come from one sample, sequenced in a study of beta chain features in type 1 diabetes. General study results and limits: A moderate, significant TCRB CDR3 shortening appeared in type 1 diabetes across four CD4+ subsets.

What was sequenced were expressed TCRB transcripts, since all of the isolated RNA had been reverse transcribed. Method: immunoSEQ multiplex PCR; TCRdb's copy keeps in-frame clones and lacks some. The table has around 360,000 clones, around 13% seen once. These receptors are not linked to any known antigen. Sequenced: naive CD4+ T cells from blood. These receptors were obtained from a woman between 18 and 30 years old with type 1 diabetes.

This clone was found a few times. The chain employs TRBV7-2 and TRBJ2-2; D might be TRBD2 (6 bases). CDR1 and CDR2 from the germline V gene are SGHTA and FQGNSA. This CDR3 comprises 13 residues. V gave up 8 bases and J gave up 5 bases, with 12 bases separating them. The CDR3 region has the DNA TGTGCCAGCGCCCGGAGGGCGACCGGGGAGCTGTTTTTT. Translation: CASARRATGELFF.

J is TRBJ2-1 and V is TRBV30; TRBD2 is a possible D gene (6 bases). V lost 4 bases to trimming and J lost 2 bases, with 12 bases between them. The CDR3 contains 14 residues. CDR1 GTSNPN and CDR2 SVGIG come from the germline V gene (reference sequence). The CDR3 nucleotides are TGTGCCTGGATGCGAGCGGGCGCCTACAATGAGCAGTTCTTC. Protein product: CAWMRAGAYNEQFF.

This clone was counted a few times. This chain joins TRBV5-1 and TRBJ2-5, with 10 bases fitting TRBD1. V trimming: 8 bases; J trimming: 5 bases; junction bases outside the gene matches: 6. Germline loops: CDR1 SGHRS, CDR2 YFSETQ. The CDR3 has 13 residues. The CDR3 DNA reads as TGCGCCAGTATGACAGGGGGCGGGGAGACCCAGTACTTC. Translating it yields CASMTGGGETQYF.

V usage is TRBV5-1 and J usage is TRBJ2-7; 11 positions match TRBD2. The CDR3 is 15 amino acids. The germline CDR1 and CDR2 sequences are SGHRS and YFSETQ. With V trimmed by 3 bases and J by 3 bases, 5 bases remained unmatched. The CDR3 DNA sequence: TGCGCCAGCAGCTCCCAGGGACTAGCGGACTACGAGCAGTACTTC. This translates into CASSSQGLADYEQYF.

The chain joins TRBV25-1 to TRBJ1-1; D perhaps matches TRBD1 (5 bases). V was clipped by 7 bases and J by 2 bases, with 14 bases between them. CDR1 and CDR2 (germline): MGHDK, SYGVNS. The CDR3 has 14 amino acids. The CDR3 here is CASNRGGANTEAFF. The CDR3 DNA sequence: TGTGCCAGCAACCGCGGCGGGGCCAACACTGAAGCTTTCTTT.

The chain joins TRBV7-3 to TRBJ2-1, with 9 bases aligning to TRBD2. Germline V gene sequence: CDR1 SGHTA, CDR2 FQGTGA. V was clipped by 2 bases and J by 4 bases; unmatched bases: 6. This CDR3 spans 16 amino acids. CDR3 amino acids: CASSLLAGWDYNEQFF. The DNA for the CDR3 is TGTGCCAGCAGCTTACTAGCGGGGTGGGATTACAATGAGCAGTTCTTC. The whole variable domain, filled in from reference TRBV7-3 and TRBJ2-1, reads GAGVSQTPSNKVTEKGKYVELRCDPISGHTALYWYRQSLGQGPEFLIYFQGTGAADDSGLPNDRFFAVRPEGSVSTLKIQRTERGDSAVYLCASSLLAGWDYNEQFFGPGTRLTVL.

The chain is built from TRBV7-7 and TRBJ2-1; D is possibly TRBD2 (6 bases). This CDR3 contains 13 residues. V lost 5 bases and J lost 10, with 15 bases in between. Germline CDR1 SSHAT, CDR2 FNYEAQ (reference sequence). CDR3 DNA sequence: TGTGCCAGCAGCCAAGGGCCAGGGAGGGAGCAGTTCTTC. Its translation: CASSQGPGREQFF.

The chain couples TRBV7-9 to TRBJ1-1, with 8 bases matching TRBD1. The CDR3 is made up of 12 amino acids. The germline gives CDR1 SEHNR, CDR2 FQNEAQ (reference sequence). V shed 5 bases and J 5 bases; nucleotides not matched to a gene: 1. DNA for the CDR3: TGTGCCAGCAGCCGACAGGGGACTGAAGCTTTCTTT. This encodes CASSRQGTEAFF.

The rearrangement joins TRBV20-1 to TRBJ1-1; the D is unclear. Germline V gives CDR1 DFQATT, CDR2 SNEGSKA (reference sequence). Trimming removed 3 bases at V and 4 bases at J, with 6 bases between. The CDR3 covers 11 residues. The CDR3 spells CSASQLTEAFF. CDR3 bases: TGCAGTGCTAGTCAACTCACTGAAGCTTTCTTT.

The rearrangement uses TRBV4-2 and TRBJ2-2; 13 bases are shared with TRBD2. The length of the CDR3 is 19 residues. Losses at the gene ends were 4 bases for V and 3 bases for J; bases not matched to a gene: 11. CDR1 LGHNA and CDR2 YNFKEQ come from the germline V gene. Written as DNA, the CDR3 is TGTGCCAGCAGCCTCCCCGGACTAGCGGGAGTCCCGGACACCGGGGAGCTGTTTTTT. Translating gives CASSLPGLAGVPDTGELFF.

The rearrangement uses TRBV6-5 and TRBJ2-1; 7 nucleotides match TRBD1. The CDR3 spans 15 residues. Per germline, CDR1 MNHEY and CDR2 SVGAGI. Trimming cost V 6 bases and J 2 bases; bases outside gene matches: 7. The chain's CDR3 is CASRTTGTAYNEQFF. In DNA, the CDR3 is TGTGCCAGCAGGACAACCGGGACAGCCTACAATGAGCAGTTCTTC.

The chain recombines TRBV29-1 with TRBJ2-5, with 9 bases identical to TRBD1. The V and J ends lost 4 bases and 2 bases, in that order; junction bases with no gene match: 8. Per the germline V gene, CDR1 is SQVTM and CDR2 is ANQGSEA. CDR3 length equals 15 residues. CDR3 nucleotides: TGCAGCGTTGCCCGGGACAGGGAAAATCAAGAGACCCAGTACTTC. This translates into CSVARDRENQETQYF.

This sequence joins TRBV29-1 and TRBJ2-1; tentatively, D is TRBD2 (6 bases). This CDR3 comprises 15 residues. Germline V gene sequence: CDR1 SQVTM, CDR2 ANQGSEA. V lost 6 bases to trimming and J lost 0 bases, with 15 bases between them. The CDR3 sequence: CSVGTSQSSYNEQFF. The CDR3 region has the DNA TGCAGCGTCGGGACTTCTCAAAGCTCCTACAATGAGCAGTTCTTC.

There are a few counts of this clone. The CDR3 region has the DNA TGTGCCAGCAGTGGAGCGGGACTAGCGGGAGGCGAGCTGTTTTTT. It is translated as CASSGAGLAGGELFF. The gene calls are TRBV25-1 and TRBJ2-2; 15 bases align to TRBD2. Germline loops: CDR1 MGHDK, CDR2 SYGVNS. There are 15 residues in the CDR3. The V gene end was trimmed by 4 bases and the J gene end by 11 bases; junction bases not matched to a gene: 5.

The rearrangement links TRBV9 to TRBJ2-3; 7 bases agree with TRBD1. CDR3 size: 15 residues. Per germline, CDR1 SGDLS and CDR2 YYNGEE. Trimming cost V 0 bases and J 9 bases; bases outside gene matches: 10. The CDR3 sequence: CASSVDSGQVGTQYF. The CDR3 bases are TGTGCCAGCAGCGTAGATAGTGGACAGGTCGGCACGCAGTATTTT.

This clone appeared a few times. CDR3: CASSLVGTSGRSYNEQFF. CDR3 DNA: TGTGCCAGCAGCTTAGTGGGGACTAGCGGGAGATCCTACAATGAGCAGTTCTTC. This chain uses TRBV7-2 with TRBJ2-1; 14 bases match TRBD2. Germline values: CDR1 SGHTA, CDR2 FQGNSA. This CDR3 is built from 18 residues. The V and J ends lost 1 base and 1 base, in that order; junction bases with no gene match: 3. Complete variable domain (other parts from reference TRBV7-2 and TRBJ2-1): GAGVSQSPSNKVTEKGKDVELRCDPISGHTALYWYRQSLGQGLEFLIYFQGNSAPDKSGLPSDRFSAERTGGSVSTLTIQRTQQEDSAVYLCASSLVGTSGRSYNEQFFGPGTRLTVL.

V and J are TRBV10-1 and TRBJ2-2; D perhaps matches TRBD1 (5 bases). The CDR3 is made up of 13 amino acids. Germline values: CDR1 WNHNN, CDR2 SYGVQD (reference sequence). The germline V and J ends were trimmed by 11 bases and 4 bases, with 14 bases remaining between them. The CDR3 is CAVKDTATGELFF. The CDR3, as DNA: TGCGCCGTCAAGGACACGGCCACCGGGGAGCTGTTTTTT.

This clone was seen a few times. The V gene is TRBV28, the J gene TRBJ2-7, with TRBD2 matching over 10 bases. This CDR3 has 12 amino acids. The V gene end was trimmed by 9 bases and the J gene end by 3 bases; junction bases not matched to a gene: 2. Germline CDR1 reads MDHEN; CDR2 reads SYDVKM. This chain's CDR3 is CASGTSDYEQYF. CDR3 bases: TGTGCCAGTGGGACTAGCGACTACGAGCAGTACTTC.

This clone was observed a few times. The chain combines TRBV19 with TRBJ2-1; TRBD2 agrees at 8 bases. The J segment lost 5 bases and the V segment lost 10 bases, leaving 13 bases of the junction unmatched. CDR3 length: 15 amino acids. Germline V gene sequence: CDR1 LNHDA, CDR2 SQIVND (reference sequence). The CDR3 reads CATTGVGGVHNEQFF. The DNA of the CDR3 is TGTGCCACCACGGGTGTCGGGGGGGTCCACAATGAGCAGTTCTTC. The full variable domain, rest sourced from reference TRBV19 and TRBJ2-1, is DGGITQSPKYLFRKEGQNVTLSCEQNLNHDAMYWYRQDPGQGLRLIYYSQIVNDFQKGDIAEGYSVSREKKESFPLTVTSAQKNPTAFYLCATTGVGGVHNEQFFGPGTRLTVL.

This clone was counted between two and nine times. DNA for the CDR3: TGTGCCAGCAGCAACAGTGCAGCGAACACTGAAGCTTTCTTT. This sequence encodes CASSNSAANTEAFF. The chain combines TRBV7-3 with TRBJ1-1; the D is unclear. Per germline, CDR1 SGHTA and CDR2 FQGTGA. V was cut by 5 bases and J by 1 base, with 11 bases left in between. CDR3 length equals 14 residues.

The V call is TRBV28, the J call TRBJ2-3, with D possibly being TRBD2 (6 bases). Germline CDR1 and CDR2: MDHEN and SYDVKM. The CDR3 length is 14 residues. V was trimmed by 1 base and J by 4 bases, leaving 9 bases between them. CDR3 sequence reads: CASSLSGEADTQYF. The CDR3 nucleotides are TGTGCCAGCAGTTTATCGGGGGAAGCAGATACGCAGTATTTT.

This rearrangement joins TRBV18 to TRBJ2-7, with TRBD1 as a possible D gene (5 bases). This CDR3 is built from 15 residues. Germline V lookup: CDR1 KGHSH, CDR2 LQKENI. Trimming cost V 7 bases and J 6 bases, with 22 bases left between them. DNA for the CDR3: TGTGCCAGCTTGCATCCAAGGGGCTTGCGAGTCGAGCAGTACTTC. Its protein product is CASLHPRGLRVEQYF.

The rearrangement links TRBV4-3 to TRBJ2-7, with 10 positions matching TRBD2. J lost 6 bases, V lost 2 bases, and 4 bases had no gene match. Germline lookup yields CDR1 LGHNA and CDR2 YSLEER. The CDR3 is made up of 14 amino acids. CDR3 DNA sequence: TGCGCCAGCAGCCAACTAGCGGGAGTTGGCGAGCAGTACTTC. It encodes CASSQLAGVGEQYF.

Here the CDR3 DNA reads TGTGCCAGCAGCTTTTTATCCAAAGCTCACGGGGAGCTGTTTTTT. This sequence encodes CASSFLSKAHGELFF. This chain joins TRBV5-6 and TRBJ2-2; D is uncertain. This CDR3 is 15 amino acids long. Germline CDR1 and CDR2: SGHDT and YYEEEE. With 2 bases removed from V and 7 bases from J, the gap between germline ends came to 15 bases.

The chain couples TRBV7-9 to TRBJ1-4; no firm D call. Per the germline V gene, CDR1 is SEHNR and CDR2 is FQNEAQ (reference sequence). V shed 2 bases and J shed 6 bases, with 13 bases lying between them. This CDR3 spans 15 amino acids. The CDR3 region has the DNA TGTGCCAGCAGCTTACAGGCGCCAGAAGATGAAAAACTGTTTTTT. This translates into CASSLQAPEDEKLFF.

The CDR3 is CASSVVAISSEQFF. CDR3 DNA: TGTGCCAGCAGCGTAGTCGCCATTAGTAGTGAGCAGTTCTTC. The chain employs TRBV9 and TRBJ2-1; D call uncertain. This CDR3 is built from 14 residues. CDR1 is SGDLS and CDR2 is YYNGEE in the germline V gene. The V end was cut by 0 bases, the J end by 9 bases, with 13 bases between.

The rearrangement joins TRBV6-5 to TRBJ1-2; 7 nucleotides align to TRBD1. The germline CDR1 and CDR2 sequences are MNHEY and SVGAGI. Unmatched junction bases numbered 4, after V lost 5 bases and J lost 4 bases. This CDR3 contains 13 residues. The CDR3 bases are TGTGCCAGCAGTAGCGACAGGGTCTATGGCTACACCTTC. Its translation: CASSSDRVYGYTF.

This clone has more than one count but fewer than ten. The chain couples TRBV20-1 to TRBJ2-1, with no clear D. The CDR3 length is 11 residues. Germline loops: CDR1 DFQATT, CDR2 SNEGSKA (reference sequence). The CDR3 coding sequence is TGCAGCCGGTTTGGAGCGTTTGAGCAGTTCTTC. Translating gives CSRFGAFEQFF.

This clone was detected only a few times. This chain connects TRBV6-5 to TRBJ2-1; possibly TRBD2 for D (7 bases). The CDR3 covers 15 residues. The germline V and J ends were trimmed by 7 bases and 1 base, with 14 bases remaining between them. CDR1 MNHEY and CDR2 SVGAGI come from the germline V gene. CDR3 coding DNA: TGTGCCAGCACCAGAGGGGGGGTGTCCTACAATGAGCAGTTCTTC. Translating it yields CASTRGGVSYNEQFF.

The sample holds a few counts of this clone. The chain couples TRBV9 to TRBJ2-1; 8 positions match TRBD1. Per the germline V gene, CDR1 is SGDLS and CDR2 is YYNGEE. V was clipped by 3 bases and J by 9 bases; unmatched bases: 8. The CDR3 has 14 residues. The CDR3 DNA is TGTGCCAGCAGCGCGACAGGGGCCGGTAGTGAGCAGTTCTTC. Its protein product is CASSATGAGSEQFF. Filled out from reference TRBV9 and TRBJ2-1, the complete variable domain reads DSGVTQTPKHLITATGQRVTLRCSPRSGDLSVYWYQQSLDQGLQFLIQYYNGEERAKGNILERFSAQQFPDLHSELNLSSLELGDSALYFCASSATGAGSEQFFGPGTRLTVL.

This clone appeared a few times. The CDR3 DNA is TGTGCCAGCTCAAAGGACAGGGCCGGGGCCAACGTCCTGACTTTC. Protein product: CASSKDRAGANVLTF. This chain connects TRBV18 to TRBJ2-6; 8 bases line up with TRBD1. Germline trimming cut 5 bases from V and 4 bases from J; bases unmatched to any gene: 4. This CDR3 contains 15 residues. Germline assignment: CDR1 KGHSH and CDR2 LQKENI.

This clone was counted a few times. This chain links TRBV29-1 with TRBJ1-2; 9 positions match TRBD1. The CDR3 sequence is 14 residues long. In germline, CDR1 is SQVTM, CDR2 ANQGSEA. J lost 5 bases, V lost 5 bases, and 9 bases had no gene match. The CDR3, as DNA: TGCAGCGTTCGACAGGGGGGAGTATGGTATGGCTACACCTTC. This translates into CSVRQGGVWYGYTF.